This T cell receptor (beta chain) was retrieved from a study of shared clonotypes between healthy human individuals (dated by TCRdb to the early 2020s). About the investigation overall: The cohort comprised two women and a few men aged 18 to 49 years. To estimate repertoire size and how much clonotypes are shared between individuals, the study performed deep sequencing of blood TCR repertoires from a handful of healthy adults. Libraries were prepared and TCR repertoires were sequenced by different laboratories using diverse techniques, in order to increase sequencing depth and limit assay-specific biases. Per donor, leukapheresis produced somewhere between about 0.8 and 9 billion PBMCs.

Using the deep immunoSEQ assay, multiplex PCR amplified TCR CDR3 regions from genomic DNA. For each cell subset, the extracted genomic DNA was distributed evenly across all wells of several immunoSEQ 96-well plates, and each plate served as one replicate. Each replicate PCR for unsorted PBMC received roughly 300 ng genomic DNA, equal to tens of thousands of T cell genomes. Genomic DNA from unsorted PBMC was sequenced over ten immunoSEQ deep assay plates. Purified libraries were measured with a Qubit 3.0 fluorometer, size-checked on a Bioanalyzer 2100, and measured again with the KAPA Library Quantification kit. Every immunoSEQ 96-well plate was sequenced on a separate single-read 150-cycle Illumina NextSeq 550 flow cell. Processing in the source paper ran as follows. Because only junctional sequences without quality scores were contained in the immunoSEQ output, filtering matching that applied to full-length reads could not be performed. To assign V/J genes and CDR3, sequences were annotated using PyIR, a Python wrapper for IgBLAST v1.9, with IMGT germline references. Reads with weak V/J assignments (E-value above 1e-6), missing CDR3, stop codons, out-of-frame junctions, or ambiguous translated residues were removed. A V3J clonotype was defined by an identical inferred V gene, J gene, and CDR3 amino acid sequence. To compute the percentage overlap between repertoires, the number of shared unique clonotypes was divided by the size of the smaller repertoire. Richness of each repertoire was evaluated using RTK rarefaction, the Chao1 estimator, and Recon v2.1 estimates of unobserved clonotypes. TCRdb took this table from immuneACCESS and kept in-frame rearrangements with V and J called. Such tables lack part of the clones; where checked against another copy, unresolved V genes explain under half of the gap, and the rest is unexplained. D and trimming come from the DNA, and the V and J calls and clone size come from that table. Present in this sample are about 490,000 clones, less than 80% of which were seen just once. The ten largest clones represent 9.5% to 15% of the sample.

The donors were healthy, HIV-negative adults with no recently reported acute infections or vaccinations. Every donor was a Caucasian adult residing in Nashville, Tennessee, USA. For unsorted samples, tens of millions of PBMCs were counted, and genomic DNA was extracted using the QIAamp DNA Blood Mini kit. After blood collection by leukapheresis, PBMCs were isolated using Ficoll-Histopaque density gradient centrifugation and then cryopreserved in the vapor phase of liquid nitrogen. Notes on this clone: It has no known antigen specificity. One base away there is no much larger clone; base qualities are not given.

Via the germline V gene, CDR1 is SGHVS and CDR2 FNYEAQ. Ends trimmed: V by 1 base, J by 3 bases; bases unmatched to a gene: 4. From the cysteine up to the phenylalanine, the CDR3 has a length of 16 residues. Only the CDR3 region is kept as DNA, spanning 48 bases read in frame from base 1. Here is what the overall study found, with its caveats: Sampling was restricted to blood, and TCR repertoires in tissues likely differ from the TCR repertoires found in blood. The genetic and exposure-history diversity represented was limited by the small number of donors. Pairwise subsampling led to the expectation that sequencing depth would affect the degree of clonotype sharing among donors.

The sequenced sample was PBMCs. In this chain, TRBV7-6 is recombined with TRBJ2-7; 12 central bases correspond to TRBD2. The TCR was taken from a woman aged 40 to 55 in good health. Some clones in this sample may be carry-over from other donors' samples. The CDR3 has the sequence CASSLGTSGNFYEQYF. The base sequence is TGTGCCAGCAGCTTAGGGACTAGCGGGAATTTCTACGAGCAGTACTTC.